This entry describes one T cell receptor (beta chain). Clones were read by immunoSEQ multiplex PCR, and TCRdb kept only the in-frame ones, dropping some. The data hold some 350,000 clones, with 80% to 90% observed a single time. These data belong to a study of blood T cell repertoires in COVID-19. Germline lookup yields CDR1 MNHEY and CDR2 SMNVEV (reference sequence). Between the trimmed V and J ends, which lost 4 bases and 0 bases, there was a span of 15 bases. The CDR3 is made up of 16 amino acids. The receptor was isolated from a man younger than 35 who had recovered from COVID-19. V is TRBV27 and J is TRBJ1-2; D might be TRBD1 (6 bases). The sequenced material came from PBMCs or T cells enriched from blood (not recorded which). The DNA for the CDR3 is TGTGCCAGCAGTTCCCTCCGAGGGGGAGCTAACTATGGCTACACCTTC. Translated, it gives CASSSLRGGANYGYTF.